This entry describes one T cell receptor (beta chain). The target antigen is unknown. Each TCR beta library was made by quantitative 5'-RACE that incorporated molecular barcodes. TCRdb passed the 5' RACE reads through MiXCR, listing each CDR3 protein once. The sample includes 17,000 or so distinct CDR3 sequences, 8% to 10% of them seen just once. This specimen comes from a study of CD8 T cells in ankylosing spondylitis. The CDR3 is 14 amino acids. Trimming removed 8 bases from V and 7 bases from J, with 17 bases in between. Overall study findings and caveats: Disease-associated clones were reportedly significantly overrepresented in matched ankylosing spondylitis synovial fluid. In the blood and synovial fluid of reactive arthritis, some motif variants had been previously reported.

The TCR was taken from a male donor with ankylosing spondylitis or in good health (not recorded which). This chain joins TRBV12-3 or TRBV12-4 and TRBJ2-2, with D possibly TRBD2 on 6 matching bases. Sequencing was done on a sample of blood. The CDR3 region has the DNA TGTGCCAGCCGGGGAACTAGCCGAGGCGGGGAGCTGTTTTTT. Protein: CASRGTSRGGELFF.